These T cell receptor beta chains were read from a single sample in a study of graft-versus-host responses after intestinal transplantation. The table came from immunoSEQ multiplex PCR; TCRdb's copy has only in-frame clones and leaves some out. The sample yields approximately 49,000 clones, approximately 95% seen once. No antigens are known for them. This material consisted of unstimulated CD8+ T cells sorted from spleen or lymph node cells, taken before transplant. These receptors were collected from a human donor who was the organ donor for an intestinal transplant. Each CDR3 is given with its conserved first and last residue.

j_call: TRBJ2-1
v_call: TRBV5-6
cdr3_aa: CATRDSNYNEQFF

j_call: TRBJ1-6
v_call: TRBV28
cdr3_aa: CASILRDEDNSPLHF

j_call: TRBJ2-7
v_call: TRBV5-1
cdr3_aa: CASSPNPWDSSYEQYF

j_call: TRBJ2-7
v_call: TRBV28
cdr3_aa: CASPRTTYEQYF

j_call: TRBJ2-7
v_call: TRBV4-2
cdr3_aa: CASSQDVTLEQYF

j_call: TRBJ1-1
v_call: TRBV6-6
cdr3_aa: CASSYLTLGATEAFF

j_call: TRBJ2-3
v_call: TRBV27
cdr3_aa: CASSLLTSGATDTQYF

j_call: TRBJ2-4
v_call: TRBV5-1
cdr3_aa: CASSGGRGENIQYF

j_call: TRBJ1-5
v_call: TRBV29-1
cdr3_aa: CSAGESNQPQHF

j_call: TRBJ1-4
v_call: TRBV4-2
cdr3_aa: CASSLQGSKTNEKLFF

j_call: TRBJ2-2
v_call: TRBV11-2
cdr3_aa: CASWTANTGELFF

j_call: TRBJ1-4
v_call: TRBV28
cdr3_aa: CASSSRTGHNEKLFF

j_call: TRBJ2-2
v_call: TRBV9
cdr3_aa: CASTPGDHTGELFF

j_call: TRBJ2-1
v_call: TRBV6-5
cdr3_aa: CASSPGGGEQFF

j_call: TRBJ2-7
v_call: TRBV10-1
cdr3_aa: CASSESKIGPGQALGEQYF

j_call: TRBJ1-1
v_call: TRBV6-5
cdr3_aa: CASNGRVDTEAFF

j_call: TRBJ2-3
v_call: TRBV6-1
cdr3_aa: CASSGLGLAGSRDTQYF

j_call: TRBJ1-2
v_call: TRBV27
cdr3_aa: CASSLLGPTGGYTF

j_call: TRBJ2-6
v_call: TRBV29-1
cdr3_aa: CSVGGGGANVLTF

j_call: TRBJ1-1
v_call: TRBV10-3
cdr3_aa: CAISEAAGTGNTEAFF

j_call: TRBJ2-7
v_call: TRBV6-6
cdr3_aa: CASSTYSLSSYEQYF

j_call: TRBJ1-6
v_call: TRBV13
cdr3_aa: CASSLGNYNSPLHF

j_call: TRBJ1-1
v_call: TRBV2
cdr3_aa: CASSEAPVFWENHMNTEAFF

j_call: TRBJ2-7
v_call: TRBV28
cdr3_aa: CASSLFGLHRFYEQYF

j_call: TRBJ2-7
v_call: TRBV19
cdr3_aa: CASSMFQSYEQYF

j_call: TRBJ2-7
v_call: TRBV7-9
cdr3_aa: CASSSWDSQGEQYF